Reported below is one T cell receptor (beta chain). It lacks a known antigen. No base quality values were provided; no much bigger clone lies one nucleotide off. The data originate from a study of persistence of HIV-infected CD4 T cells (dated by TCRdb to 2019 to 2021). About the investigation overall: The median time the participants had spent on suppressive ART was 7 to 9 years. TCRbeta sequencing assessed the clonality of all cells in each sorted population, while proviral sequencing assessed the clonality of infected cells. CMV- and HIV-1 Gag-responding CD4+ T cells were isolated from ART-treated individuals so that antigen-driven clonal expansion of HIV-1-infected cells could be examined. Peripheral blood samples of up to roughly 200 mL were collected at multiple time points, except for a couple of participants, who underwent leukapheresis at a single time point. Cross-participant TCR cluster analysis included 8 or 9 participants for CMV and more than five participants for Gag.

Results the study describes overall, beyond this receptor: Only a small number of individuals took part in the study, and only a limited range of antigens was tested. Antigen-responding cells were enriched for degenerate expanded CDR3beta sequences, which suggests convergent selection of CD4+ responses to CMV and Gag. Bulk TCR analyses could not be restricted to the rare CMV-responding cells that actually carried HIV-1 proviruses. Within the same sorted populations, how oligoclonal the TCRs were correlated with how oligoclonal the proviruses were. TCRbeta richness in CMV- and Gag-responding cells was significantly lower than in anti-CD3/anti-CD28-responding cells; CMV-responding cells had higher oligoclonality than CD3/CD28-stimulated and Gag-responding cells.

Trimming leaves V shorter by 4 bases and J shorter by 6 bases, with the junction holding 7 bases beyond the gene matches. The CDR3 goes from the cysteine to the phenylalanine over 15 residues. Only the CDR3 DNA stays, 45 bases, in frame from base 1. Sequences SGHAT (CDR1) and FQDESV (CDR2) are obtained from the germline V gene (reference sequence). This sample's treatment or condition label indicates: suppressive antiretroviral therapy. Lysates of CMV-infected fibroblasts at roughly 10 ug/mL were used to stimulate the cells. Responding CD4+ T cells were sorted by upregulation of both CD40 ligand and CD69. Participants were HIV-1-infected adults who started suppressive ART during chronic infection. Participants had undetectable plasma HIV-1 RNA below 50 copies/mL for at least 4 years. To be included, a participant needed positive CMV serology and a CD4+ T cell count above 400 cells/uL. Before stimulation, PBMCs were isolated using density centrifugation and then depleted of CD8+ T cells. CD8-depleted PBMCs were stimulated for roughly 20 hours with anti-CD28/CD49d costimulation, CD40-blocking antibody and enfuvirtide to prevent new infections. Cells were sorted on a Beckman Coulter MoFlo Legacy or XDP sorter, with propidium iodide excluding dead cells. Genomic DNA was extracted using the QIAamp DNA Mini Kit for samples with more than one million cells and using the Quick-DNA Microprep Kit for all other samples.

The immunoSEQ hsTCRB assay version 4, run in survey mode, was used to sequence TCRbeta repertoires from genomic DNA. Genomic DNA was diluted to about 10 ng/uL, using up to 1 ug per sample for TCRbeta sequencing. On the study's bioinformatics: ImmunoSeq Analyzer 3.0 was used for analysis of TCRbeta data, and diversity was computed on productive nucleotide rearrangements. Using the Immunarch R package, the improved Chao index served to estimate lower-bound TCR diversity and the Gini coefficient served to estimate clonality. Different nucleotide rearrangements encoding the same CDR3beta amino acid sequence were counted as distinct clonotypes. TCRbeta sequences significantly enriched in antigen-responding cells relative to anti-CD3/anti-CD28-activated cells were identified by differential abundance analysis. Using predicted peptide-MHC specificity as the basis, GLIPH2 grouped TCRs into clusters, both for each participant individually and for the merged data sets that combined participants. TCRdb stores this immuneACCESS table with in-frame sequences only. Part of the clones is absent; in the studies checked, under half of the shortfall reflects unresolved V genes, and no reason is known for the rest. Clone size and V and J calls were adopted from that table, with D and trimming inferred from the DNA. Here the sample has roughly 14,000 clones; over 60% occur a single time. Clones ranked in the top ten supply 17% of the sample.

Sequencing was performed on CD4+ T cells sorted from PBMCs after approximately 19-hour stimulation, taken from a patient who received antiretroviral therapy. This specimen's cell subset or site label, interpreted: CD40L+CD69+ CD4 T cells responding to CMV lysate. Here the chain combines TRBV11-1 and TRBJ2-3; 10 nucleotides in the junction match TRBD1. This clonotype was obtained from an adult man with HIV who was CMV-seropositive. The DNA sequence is TGTGCCAGCAGCTCCCGGGACAGGGGTAGCGATACGCAGTATTTT. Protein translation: CASSSRDRGSDTQYF.